The 19 T cell receptor beta chains reported below all come from one sample, sequenced in a study of T cells in Graves' hyperthyroidism and ophthalmopathy. Researchers took RNA transcripts and amplified the TCR beta CDR3 regions from them. The TCR CDR3 first-round RT-PCR relied on the HTBI primer set. A single record per CDR3 protein comes from TCRdb applying MiXCR to the multiplex PCR reads. Of about 510,000 distinct CDR3 sequences in the sample, 14% were seen once. Sequenced: blood. Receptors originate from a woman between 40 and 50 years old with Graves' hyperthyroidism.

Remarks on this clonotype: A much larger clone differs from this one at a single base, so this may be a read error. This chain links TRBV18 with TRBJ1-1; D not certain. From germline, CDR1 is KGHSH and CDR2 LQKENI. The CDR3 spans 13 residues. Between the trimmed V and J ends, which lost 4 bases and 7 bases, there was a span of 13 bases. CDR3 sequence: CASSLLGSFEAFF. The CDR3 DNA reads as TGTGCCAGCTCACTACTCGGGTCCTTTGAAGCTTTCTTT.

This chain uses TRBV28 with TRBJ2-3; 9 nucleotides match TRBD1. CDR1 and CDR2 from the germline V gene are MDHEN and SYDVKM. The CDR3 runs 16 residues. V lost 6 bases to trimming and J lost 3 bases; unmatched junction nucleotides: 10. CDR3 sequence reads: CASSSPGQGMTDTQYF. The DNA for the CDR3 is TGTGCCAGCAGCTCCCCGGGACAGGGTATGACAGATACGCAGTATTTT.

The chain uses TRBV20-1 and TRBJ1-5; the match to TRBD1 covers 7 bases. CDR1 DFQATT and CDR2 SNEGSKA come from the germline V gene (reference sequence). The V gene end was trimmed by 6 bases and the J gene end by 6 bases; junction bases not matched to a gene: 11. The CDR3 has 14 amino acids. In DNA, the CDR3 is TGCAGTGCCCTACGGACAGGTCCCACTCAGCCCCAGCATTTT. Protein product: CSALRTGPTQPQHF.

This clonotype has at least ten counts. J is TRBJ2-1 and V is TRBV12-3 or TRBV12-4, with TRBD2 as a possible D gene (5 bases). V was clipped by 6 bases and J by 2 bases, with 14 bases between them. This CDR3 spans 15 amino acids. CDR3 sequence: CASSLLAGTYNEQFF. CDR3 coding DNA: TGTGCCAGCAGCCTGCTAGCAGGAACCTACAATGAGCAGTTCTTC.

At least ten counts were recorded for this clonotype. The chain couples TRBV11-2 to TRBJ1-1; no clear D. The CDR3 sequence is 15 residues long. The V and J ends lost 5 bases and 0 bases respectively, with 13 bases between them. Per germline, CDR1 SGHAT and CDR2 FQNNGV. The CDR3 is CASSKRGGLNTEAFF. Here the CDR3 DNA reads TGTGCCAGCAGCAAAAGAGGAGGGTTGAACACTGAAGCTTTCTTT.

This clonotype was seen ten or more times. The chain carries TRBV28 and TRBJ2-6; TRBD1 matches 9 bases. J lost 2 bases, V lost 6 bases, and 14 bases had no gene match. Looked up from germline, CDR1 is MDHEN and CDR2 is SYDVKM. The CDR3 length is 19 residues. The CDR3 region is CASSTFGTGTFPGANVLTF. DNA for the CDR3: TGTGCCAGCAGCACTTTCGGGACAGGGACTTTCCCTGGGGCCAACGTCCTGACTTTC. The full variable domain, completed using reference TRBV28 and TRBJ2-6, is DVKVTQSSRYLVKRTGEKVFLECVQDMDHENMFWYRQDPGLGLRLIYFSYDVKMKEKGDIPEGYSVSREKKERFSLILESASTNQTSMYLCASSTFGTGTFPGANVLTFGAGSRLTVL.

The rearrangement links TRBV24-1 to TRBJ2-1, with D maybe TRBD2 (6 bases). Trimming took off 3 bases at V and 6 bases at J, with 11 bases between the two ends. Germline lookup yields CDR1 KGHDR and CDR2 SFDVKD. CDR3 length: 14 amino acids. For the CDR3, the DNA is TGTGCCACCAGTGATCCCGGAGGGTGCAATGAGCAGTTCTTC. Translation gives CATSDPGGCNEQFF.

The chain couples TRBV27 to TRBJ2-7; TRBD2 matches at 10 bases. CDR1 and CDR2 (germline): MNHEY, SMNVEV (reference sequence). J lost 6 bases, V lost 10 bases, and 9 bases had no gene match. This CDR3 region has 13 residues. The CDR3, as DNA: TGTGCCACCCAGAGCGGGGGGGACGTCGAGCAGTACTTC. Protein sequence: CATQSGGDVEQYF.

This clonotype has at least ten counts. The chain carries TRBV28 and TRBJ2-7; possible D gene TRBD2, 6 bases. CDR3 length equals 13 residues. The ends were cut back, 3 bases at V and 4 bases at J, with 10 bases in the middle. Germline V gene data show CDR1 as MDHEN and CDR2 as SYDVKM. The CDR3 DNA reads TGTGCCAGCAGTTTTTCTGGGGGGTACGAGCAGTACTTC. Protein sequence: CASSFSGGYEQYF.

This clonotype was observed at least ten times. The rearrangement joins TRBV11-3 to TRBJ2-1, with D hard to call. In germline, CDR1 is SGHNT, CDR2 YENEEA. CDR3 length: 14 residues. Deletions cut 5 bases from V and 5 bases from J, with 13 bases between. Here the CDR3 reads CASSPSTKDNEQFF. In DNA form, the CDR3 reads TGTGCCAGCAGCCCCTCAACGAAGGACAATGAGCAGTTCTTC.

This clonotype was counted ten times or more. The V and J genes are TRBV29-1 and TRBJ1-2; 7 positions match TRBD1. Germline CDR1 is SQVTM and CDR2 is ANQGSEA. The CDR3 consists of 14 residues. J lost 3 bases, V lost 7 bases, and 11 bases had no gene match. This CDR3 reads CSASGGGRDYGYTF. CDR3 DNA sequence: TGCAGCGCTTCTGGAGGGGGCAGAGACTATGGCTACACCTTC.

In regard to this clonotype: A much more abundant neighbour one base away suggests this may be a read error. The J gene is TRBJ1-1, the V gene TRBV4-1, with D hard to call. CDR3 length equals 13 residues. V lost 0 bases and J lost 4, with 6 bases in between. The germline CDR1 and CDR2 sequences are MGHRA and YSYEKL. The CDR3 reads CASSQDSRTEAFF. The CDR3 DNA reads TGCGCCAGCAGCCAAGACTCACGCACTGAAGCTTTCTTT.

About this clonotype itself: A much larger clone lies one base from this, so it may be a read error. The chain recombines TRBV30 with TRBJ2-5; D gene ambiguous. Trimming took off 0 bases at V and 5 bases at J, with 10 bases between the two ends. CDR3 length: 13 residues. Per the germline V gene, CDR1 is GTSNPN and CDR2 is SVGIG (reference sequence). The CDR3 region is CAWSVSRRETQYF. Here the CDR3 DNA reads TGTGCCTGGAGTGTATCCAGAAGGGAGACCCAGTACTTC.

In this sample, this clonotype turned up once. Given a much more abundant clone one base away, this may be a read error. The chain uses TRBV6-1 and TRBJ2-5; 12 bases match TRBD1. CDR3 length: 16 residues. CDR1 and CDR2 from the germline V gene are MNHNS and SASEGT. CDR3 sequence: CASSETGTGGWEIQYF. The DNA of the CDR3 is TGTGCCAGCAGTGAGACCGGGACAGGGGGCTGGGAGATCCAGTACTTC.

This chain uses TRBV18 with TRBJ2-7; the match to TRBD2 covers 9 bases. The CDR3 contains 17 residues. From germline, CDR1 is KGHSH and CDR2 LQKENI. J gave up 2 bases and V 0 bases, and 8 bases lay outside the gene matches. CDR3 sequence reads: CASSPPQLAGITYEQYF. CDR3 bases: TGTGCCAGCTCACCACCTCAGCTAGCGGGGATAACCTACGAGCAGTACTTC.

This clonotype has a count of ten or more. The rearrangement uses TRBV27 and TRBJ1-1; 10 bases are a match to TRBD1. CDR1 and CDR2 from the germline V gene are MNHEY and SMNVEV (reference sequence). This CDR3 is 15 amino acids long. The junction had 7 bases not matched to a gene; V was cut back by 3 bases and J by 6 bases. As DNA, the CDR3 is TGTGCCAGCAGTTTTCGAGGGACAGGGGTCGCTGAAGCTTTCTTT. Its protein is CASSFRGTGVAEAFF.

This clonotype has a count of ten or more. The gene calls are TRBV19 and TRBJ1-1; D is perhaps TRBD1 (6 bases). V lost 7 bases and J lost 2, with 14 bases in between. There are 14 residues in the CDR3. CDR1 and CDR2 (germline): LNHDA, SQIVND (reference sequence). The CDR3 DNA reads TGTGCCAGTAAAAGCAGGGGCGCCAACACTGAAGCTTTCTTT. As protein: CASKSRGANTEAFF.

V is TRBV20-1 and J is TRBJ2-1; 8 nucleotides agree with TRBD2. The CDR3 covers 13 residues. Per the germline V gene, CDR1 is DFQATT and CDR2 is SNEGSKA (reference sequence). V lost 5 bases, J lost 7 bases, and 7 bases stayed unmatched. CDR3 nucleotide sequence: TGCAGTGCTGGGGGACTAGGGGGGAATGAGCAGTTCTTC. This translates into CSAGGLGGNEQFF.

This clonotype has a count of ten or more. The chain employs TRBV28 and TRBJ1-5; perhaps TRBD1 as D (5 bases). The CDR3 consists of 15 residues. V was clipped by 0 bases and J by 3 bases, with 9 bases between them. Germline V gene data show CDR1 as MDHEN and CDR2 as SYDVKM. The CDR3 loop is CASSLWDTNNQPQHF. For the CDR3, the DNA is TGTGCCAGCAGTTTATGGGACACCAACAATCAGCCCCAGCATTTT. Variable domain in full (rest from reference TRBV28 and TRBJ1-5): DVKVTQSSRYLVKRTGEKVFLECVQDMDHENMFWYRQDPGLGLRLIYFSYDVKMKEKGDIPEGYSVSREKKERFSLILESASTNQTSMYLCASSLWDTNNQPQHFGDGTRLSIL.